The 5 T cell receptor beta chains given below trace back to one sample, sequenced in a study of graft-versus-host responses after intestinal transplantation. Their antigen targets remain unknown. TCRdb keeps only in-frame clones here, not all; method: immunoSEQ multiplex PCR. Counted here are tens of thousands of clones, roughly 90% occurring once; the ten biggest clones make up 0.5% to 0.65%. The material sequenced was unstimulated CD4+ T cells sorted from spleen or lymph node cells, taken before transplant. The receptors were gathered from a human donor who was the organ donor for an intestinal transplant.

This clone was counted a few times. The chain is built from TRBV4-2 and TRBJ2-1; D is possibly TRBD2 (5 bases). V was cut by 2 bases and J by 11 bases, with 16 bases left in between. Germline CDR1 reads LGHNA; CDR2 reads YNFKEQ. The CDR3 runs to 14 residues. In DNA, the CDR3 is TGTGCCAGCAGCCAACCACCCCCTAGGGAGAAGCAGTTCTTC. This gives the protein CASSQPPPREKQFF.

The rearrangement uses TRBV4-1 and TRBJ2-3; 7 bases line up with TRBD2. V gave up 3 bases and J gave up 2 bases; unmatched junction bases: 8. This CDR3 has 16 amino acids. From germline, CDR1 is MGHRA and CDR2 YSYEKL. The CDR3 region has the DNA TGCGCCAGCAGCCATTCGACGGGACTAATCACAGATACGCAGTATTTT. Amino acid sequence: CASSHSTGLITDTQYF.

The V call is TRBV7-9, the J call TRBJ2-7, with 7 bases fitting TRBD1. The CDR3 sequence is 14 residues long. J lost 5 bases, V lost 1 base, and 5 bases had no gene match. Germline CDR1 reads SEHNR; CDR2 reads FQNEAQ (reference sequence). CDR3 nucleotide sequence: TGTGCCAGCAGCTTAGGAGGGGGCGGAAACGAGCAGTACTTC. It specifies CASSLGGGGNEQYF.

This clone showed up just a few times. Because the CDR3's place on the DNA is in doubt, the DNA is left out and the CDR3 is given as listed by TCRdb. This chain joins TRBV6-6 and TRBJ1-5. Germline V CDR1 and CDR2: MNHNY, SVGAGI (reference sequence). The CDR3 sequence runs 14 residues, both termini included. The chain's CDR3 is CASSSSGGVGPQHF.

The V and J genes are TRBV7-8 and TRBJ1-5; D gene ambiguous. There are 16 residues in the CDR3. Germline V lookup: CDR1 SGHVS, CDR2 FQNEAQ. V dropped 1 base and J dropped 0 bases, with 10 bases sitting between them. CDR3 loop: CASSLVGYTSNQPQHF. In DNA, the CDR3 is TGTGCCAGCAGCTTAGTCGGGTATACTAGCAATCAGCCCCAGCATTTT.